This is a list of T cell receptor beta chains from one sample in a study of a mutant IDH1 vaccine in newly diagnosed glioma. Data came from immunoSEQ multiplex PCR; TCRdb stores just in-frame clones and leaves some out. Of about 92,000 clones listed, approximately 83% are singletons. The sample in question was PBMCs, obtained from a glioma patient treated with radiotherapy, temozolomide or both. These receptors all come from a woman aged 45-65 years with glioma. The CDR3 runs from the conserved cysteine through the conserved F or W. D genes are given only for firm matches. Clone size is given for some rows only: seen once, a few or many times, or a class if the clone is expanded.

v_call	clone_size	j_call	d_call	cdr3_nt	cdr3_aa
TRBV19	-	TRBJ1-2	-	TGTGCCAGTATGGACCCCTCCACCAGGTATTATGGCTACACCTTC	CASMDPSTRYYGYTF
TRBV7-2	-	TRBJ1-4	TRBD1	TGTGCCAGCAGACGGACAGGACAGCTTAATGAAAAACTGTTTTTT	CASRRTGQLNEKLFF
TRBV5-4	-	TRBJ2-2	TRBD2	TGTGCCAGCAGCTTGGGACTAGCGGGGGCCCCGAACACCGGGGAGCTGTTTTTT	CASSLGLAGAPNTGELFF
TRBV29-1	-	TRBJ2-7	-	TGCAGCGTTGGACGGGGGATAGAGCAGTACTTC	CSVGRGIEQYF
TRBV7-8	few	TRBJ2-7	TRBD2	TGTGCCAGCAGCTCACGGGGGGTATACGAGCAGTACTTC	CASSSRGVYEQYF
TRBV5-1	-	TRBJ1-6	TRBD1	TGCGCCAGCAGCTTGGACAGGGGAAATTCACCCCTCCACTTT	CASSLDRGNSPLHF
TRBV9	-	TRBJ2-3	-	TGTGCCAGCAGCGGTGGGACGGCCGGACTCACAGATACGCAGTATTTT	CASSGGTAGLTDTQYF
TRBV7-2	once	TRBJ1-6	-	TGTGCCAGCAGCTACGGTAATTCACCCCTCCACTTT	CASSYGNSPLHF
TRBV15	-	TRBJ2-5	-	TGTGCCACCAGCAGAGATTACAAGGGTCAAGAGACCCAGTACTTC	CATSRDYKGQETQYF
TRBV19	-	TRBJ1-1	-	TGTGCCAGTAGTATAGTCACTGAAGCTTTCTTT	CASSIVTEAFF
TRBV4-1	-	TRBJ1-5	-	TGCGCCAGCAGCCAAGGTAAGGGACTCCATAGCAATCAGCCCCAGCATTTT	CASSQGKGLHSNQPQHF
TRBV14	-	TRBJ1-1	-	TGTGCCAGCAGCCAAGAACGGAGAACTGAAGCTTTCTTT	CASSQERRTEAFF
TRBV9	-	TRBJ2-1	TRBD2	TGTGCCAGCAGCACGAGCGGGGGCCCTAACAATGAGCAGTTCTTC	CASSTSGGPNNEQFF
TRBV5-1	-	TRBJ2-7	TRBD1	TGCGCCAGCAGCGGGGGACAGGGGCCCTATAATGAGCAGTACTTC	CASSGGQGPYNEQYF
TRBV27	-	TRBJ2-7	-	TGTGCCAGCAGTCCGAGACAGAGTCCCTACGAGCAGTACTTC	CASSPRQSPYEQYF
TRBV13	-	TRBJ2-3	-	TGTGCCAGCAGCTTAGTACAGGGACGGGGAGATACGCAGTATTTT	CASSLVQGRGDTQYF
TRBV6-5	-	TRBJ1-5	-	TGTGCCAGCTCGGGGGCGAATCAGCCCCAGCATTTT	CASSGANQPQHF
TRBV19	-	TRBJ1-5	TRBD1	TGTGCCAGTAGTACCCCGGGACAGGGTGTTCAGCCCCAGCATTTT	CASSTPGQGVQPQHF
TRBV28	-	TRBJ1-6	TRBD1	TGTGCCAGCAGTCCTCTCCCGGGACAGGGGAAGGACTTT	CASSPLPGQGKDF
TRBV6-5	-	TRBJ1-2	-	TGTGCCAGCAGCGCAGGGTTATGGGGCTACACCTTC	CASSAGLWGYTF
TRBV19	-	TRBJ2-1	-	TGTGCCAGTAGTATGAACGGGGGCTTTAGCTCCTACAATGAGCAGTTCTTC	CASSMNGGFSSYNEQFF
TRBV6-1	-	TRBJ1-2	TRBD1	TGTGCCAGCAGTGAAGCGGGTCCAGGGGGTGGATATGGCTACACCTTC	CASSEAGPGGGYGYTF
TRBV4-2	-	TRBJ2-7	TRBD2	TGTGCCAGCAGCCGGGGGACTAGCGGGGGCCGCGAGCAGTACTTC	CASSRGTSGGREQYF
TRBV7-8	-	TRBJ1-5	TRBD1	TGTGCCAGCACCGTAAACAGGGGGCAACAGCCCCAGCATTTT	CASTVNRGQQPQHF
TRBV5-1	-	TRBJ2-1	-	TGCGCCAGCAGCTTGCGGAGTTACAATGAGCAGTTCTTC	CASSLRSYNEQFF
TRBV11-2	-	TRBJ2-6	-	TGTGCCAGCAGCTTAGATCTTCGGGGTGGGGCCAACGTCCTGACTTTC	CASSLDLRGGANVLTF
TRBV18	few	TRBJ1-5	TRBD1	TGTGCCAGCTCACCTGGGACAGGGATTAGCAATCAGCCCCAGCATTTT	CASSPGTGISNQPQHF
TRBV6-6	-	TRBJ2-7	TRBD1	TGTGCCAGCAGACCGGCAGGGGGCTCCTGGGACGAGCAGTACTTC	CASRPAGGSWDEQYF
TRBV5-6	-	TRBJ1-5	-	TGTGCCAGCAGCTCAGGGGGCAATCAGCCCCAGCATTTT	CASSSGGNQPQHF
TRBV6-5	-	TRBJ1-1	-	TGTGCCAGCACCCCGGCCCGTGCCACTGAAGCTTTCTTT	CASTPARATEAFF
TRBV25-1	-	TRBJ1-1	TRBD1	TGTGCCAGTGGGACAGGGACCTTATCTGAAGCTTTCTTT	CASGTGTLSEAFF
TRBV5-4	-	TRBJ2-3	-	TGTGCCAGCAGCTTTACCGATACGCAGTATTTT	CASSFTDTQYF
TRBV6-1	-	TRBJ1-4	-	TGTGCCAGCCTAGACCCTACCGAAAAACTGTTTTTT	CASLDPTEKLFF
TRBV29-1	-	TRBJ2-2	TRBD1	TGCAGCGTTGTTGGGGGAACGACAGGGGATCGTACCGGGGAGCTGTTTTTT	CSVVGGTTGDRTGELFF
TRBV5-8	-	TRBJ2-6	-	TGTGCCAGCAGCTTCCAGACCTCTGGGGCCAACGTCCTGACTTTC	CASSFQTSGANVLTF
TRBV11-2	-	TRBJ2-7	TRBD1	TGTGCCAGCAGCTTGGACAGGGTGGGAATCTACGAGCAGTACTTC	CASSLDRVGIYEQYF
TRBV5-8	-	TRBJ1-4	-	TGTGCCAGCAGCCTCGGGGGCAGTCTAAATGAAAAACTGTTTTTT	CASSLGGSLNEKLFF
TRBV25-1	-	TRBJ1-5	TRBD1	TGTGCCAGTGCTGGCCAGGGGGCGCGTCAGCCCCAGCATTTT	CASAGQGARQPQHF
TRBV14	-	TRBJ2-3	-	TGTGCCAGCAGCCAAGTTTTGGGAAATACGCAGTATTTT	CASSQVLGNTQYF
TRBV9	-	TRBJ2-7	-	TGTGCCAGCAGCCCAAGACAGGGAGGTTCCTACGAGCAGTACTTC	CASSPRQGGSYEQYF